What follows describes a single TCR beta chain. Its antigen is as yet unknown. The data were produced by immunoSEQ multiplex PCR, yet TCRdb's version contains in-frame clones alone and is incomplete. Of tens of thousands of clones listed, about nine tenths are singletons. This specimen comes from a study of T cell repertoires and Cas9 in healthy adults. Study at large: Characterization of SpCas9-reactive CD4 and CD8 T cells covered multi-effector potency, cytotoxicity and lineage.

Points from the study as a whole: SpCas9-reactive effector T cells were reportedly restrained in vitro by SpCas9-reactive regulatory T cells.

The J segment lost 2 bases and the V segment lost 0 bases, leaving 4 bases of the junction unmatched. The CDR3 has 17 residues. CDR1 KGHSH and CDR2 LQKENI come from the germline V gene. Sequenced input: CD4+ effector T cells (CD127+, CD25-, CD137-, CD154-) from PBMCs; culture status not recorded. The TCR was taken from a human donor in good health. The chain carries TRBV18 and TRBJ1-5; 10 positions match TRBD1. Here the CDR3 DNA reads TGTGCCAGCTCACCACCGGGACAGGGGTCTGGCAATCAGCCCCAGCATTTT. As protein: CASSPPGQGSGNQPQHF.